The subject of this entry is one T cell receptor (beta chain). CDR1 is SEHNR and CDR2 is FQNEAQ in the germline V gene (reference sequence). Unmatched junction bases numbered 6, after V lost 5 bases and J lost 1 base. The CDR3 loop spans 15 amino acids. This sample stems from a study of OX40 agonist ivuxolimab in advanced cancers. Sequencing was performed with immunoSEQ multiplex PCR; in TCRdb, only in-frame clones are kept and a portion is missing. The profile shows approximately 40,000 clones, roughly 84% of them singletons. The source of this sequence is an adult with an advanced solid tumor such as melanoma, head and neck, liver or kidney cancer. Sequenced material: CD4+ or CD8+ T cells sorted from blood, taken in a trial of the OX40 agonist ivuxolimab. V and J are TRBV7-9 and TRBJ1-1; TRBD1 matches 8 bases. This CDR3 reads CASSPAGGRNTEAFF. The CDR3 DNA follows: TGTGCCAGCAGCCCCGCAGGGGGCAGGAACACTGAAGCTTTCTTT.